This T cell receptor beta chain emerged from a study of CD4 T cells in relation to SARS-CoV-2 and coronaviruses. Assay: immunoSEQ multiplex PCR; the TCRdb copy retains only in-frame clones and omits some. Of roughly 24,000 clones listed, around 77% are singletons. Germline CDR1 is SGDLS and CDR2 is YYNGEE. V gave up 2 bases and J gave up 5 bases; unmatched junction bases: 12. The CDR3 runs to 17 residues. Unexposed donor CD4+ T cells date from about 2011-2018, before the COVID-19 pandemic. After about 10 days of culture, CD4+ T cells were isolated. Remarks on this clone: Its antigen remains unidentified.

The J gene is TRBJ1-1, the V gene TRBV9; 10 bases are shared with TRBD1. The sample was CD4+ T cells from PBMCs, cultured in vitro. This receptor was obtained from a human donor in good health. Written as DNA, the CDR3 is TGTGCCAGCAGCGTCTCCGGGACAGGGGTGAGGGGGACTGAAGCTTTCTTT. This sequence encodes CASSVSGTGVRGTEAFF.